The sequence of this T cell receptor (beta chain) was determined in a study of regulatory T cells in long-lasting Graves disease. The overall study: Duration of antithyroid drug therapy among newly diagnosed Graves' patients was under 3 months.

Time point described: newly diagnosed GD, antithyroid drugs for less than 3 months. Generation of the TCR library employed RNA extracted from PBMCs. CDR3 length equals 14 residues. V dropped 6 bases and J dropped 11; count of bases not matched to a gene: 12. From germline, CDR1 is MNHNS and CDR2 SASEGT. Arm-PCR with iRepertoire HTBI primers amplified the CDR3 regions for these TCR beta libraries. TCRdb re-analysed the multiplex PCR reads in MiXCR, keeping a single row per CDR3 protein. Of about 520,000 distinct CDR3 sequences in the sample, around 12% are singletons; the top ten hold roughly 9.3%. This clonotype has at least ten counts. Its specificity is unknown. Study-level findings and limits: Persistent disease exhibited a predilection for TRBV28, TRBJ1-2 and TRBJ2-5. New patients shared fewer public clonotypes (approximately 970) than persistent patients did (over 2,500).

The same sample was also studied in work on T cells in Graves' hyperthyroidism and ophthalmopathy.

Source: peripheral blood mononuclear cells (PBMCs), taken at new diagnosis, from a patient treated with antithyroid drugs. This clonotype was obtained from a woman in her thirties with Graves disease. This rearrangement joins TRBV6-1 to TRBJ2-1; TRBD2 agrees at 8 bases. The chain's CDR3 is CASRPYSGTGQQFF. The CDR3 DNA reads TGTGCCAGCAGACCCTATAGCGGGACCGGACAGCAGTTCTTC.